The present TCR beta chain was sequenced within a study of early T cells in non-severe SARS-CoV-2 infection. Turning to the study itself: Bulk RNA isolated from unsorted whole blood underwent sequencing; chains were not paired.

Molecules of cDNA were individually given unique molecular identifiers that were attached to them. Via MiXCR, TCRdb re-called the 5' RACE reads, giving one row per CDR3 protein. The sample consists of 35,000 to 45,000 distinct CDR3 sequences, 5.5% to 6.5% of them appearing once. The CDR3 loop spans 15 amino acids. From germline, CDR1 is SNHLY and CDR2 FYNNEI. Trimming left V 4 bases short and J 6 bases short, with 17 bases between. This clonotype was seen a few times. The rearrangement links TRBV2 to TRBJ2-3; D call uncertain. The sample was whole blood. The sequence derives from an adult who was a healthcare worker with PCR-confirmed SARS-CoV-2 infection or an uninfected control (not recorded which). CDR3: CASSGVGLGSDTQYF. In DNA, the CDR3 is TGTGCCAGCAGTGGTGTCGGCTTGGGGTCGGATACGCAGTATTTT.